This T cell receptor beta chain was captured in a study of immune evolution from preneoplasia to lung adenocarcinoma. Assay used: immunoSEQ multiplex PCR; TCRdb lists only in-frame clones, some missing. This sample has over 3,500 clones, with 80% to 90% found just once. Germline values: CDR1 MGHRA, CDR2 YSYEKL. The CDR3 runs 13 residues. The V gene lost 8 bases and the J gene lost 1 base, with 11 bases spanning the gap. The chain is built from TRBV4-1 and TRBJ2-5; tentatively, D is TRBD2 (5 bases). This TCR derives from a donor aged 70 or over with lung adenocarcinoma. Sequencing input: FFPE minimally invasive lung adenocarcinoma tissue. The CDR3 coding sequence is TGCGCCAGCGGGCGGAGCGGCCAAGAGACCCAGTACTTC. Translation: CASGRSGQETQYF.